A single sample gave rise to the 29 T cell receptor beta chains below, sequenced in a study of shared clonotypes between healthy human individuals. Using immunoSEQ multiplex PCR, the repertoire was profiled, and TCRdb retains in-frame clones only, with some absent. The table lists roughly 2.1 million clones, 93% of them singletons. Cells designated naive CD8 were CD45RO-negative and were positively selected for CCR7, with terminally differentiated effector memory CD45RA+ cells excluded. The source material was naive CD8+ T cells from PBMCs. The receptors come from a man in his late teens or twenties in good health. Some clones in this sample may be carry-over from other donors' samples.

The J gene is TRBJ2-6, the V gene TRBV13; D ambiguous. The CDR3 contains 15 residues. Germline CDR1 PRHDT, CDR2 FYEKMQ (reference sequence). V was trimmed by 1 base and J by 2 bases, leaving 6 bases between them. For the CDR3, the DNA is TGTGCCAGCAGCTTAGAATCCGCTGGGGCCAACGTCCTGACTTTC. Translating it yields CASSLESAGANVLTF. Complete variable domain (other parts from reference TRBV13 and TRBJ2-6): AAGVIQSPRHLIKEKRETATLKCYPIPRHDTVYWYQQGPGQDPQFLISFYEKMQSDKGSIPDRFSAQQFSDYHSELNMSSLELGDSALYFCASSLESAGANVLTFGAGSRLTVL.

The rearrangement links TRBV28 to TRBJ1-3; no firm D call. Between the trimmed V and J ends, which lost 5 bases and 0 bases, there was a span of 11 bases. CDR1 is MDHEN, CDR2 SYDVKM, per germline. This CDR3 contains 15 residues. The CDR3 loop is CASSPTTTSGNTIYF. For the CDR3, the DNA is TGTGCCAGCAGTCCGACAACGACCTCTGGAAACACCATATATTTT.

In nucleotides, the CDR3 is TGTGCCAGCAGCGCAGGGGTCCCGGCGTCTATCCAAGAGACCCAGTACTTC. It is translated as CASSAGVPASIQETQYF. The genes are TRBV9 and TRBJ2-5; D possibly corresponds to TRBD1 (6 bases). The CDR3 is 17 amino acids. V lost 3 bases and J 1 base, leaving 19 bases between the germline ends. Germline CDR1 reads SGDLS; CDR2 reads YYNGEE.

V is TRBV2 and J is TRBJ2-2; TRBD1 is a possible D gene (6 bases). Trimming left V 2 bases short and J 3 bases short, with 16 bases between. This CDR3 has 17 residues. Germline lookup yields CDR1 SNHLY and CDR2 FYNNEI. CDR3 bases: TGTGCCAGCAGTGAAATCGGAACAGGGACATACACCGGGGAGCTGTTTTTT. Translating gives CASSEIGTGTYTGELFF.

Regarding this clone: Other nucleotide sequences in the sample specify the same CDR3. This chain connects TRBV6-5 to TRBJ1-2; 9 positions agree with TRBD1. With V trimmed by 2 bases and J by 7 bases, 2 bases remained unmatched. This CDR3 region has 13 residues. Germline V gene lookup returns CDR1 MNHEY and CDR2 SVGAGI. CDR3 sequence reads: CASSYRTGVGYTF. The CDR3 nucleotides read TGTGCCAGCAGTTACCGGACAGGGGTTGGCTACACCTTC.

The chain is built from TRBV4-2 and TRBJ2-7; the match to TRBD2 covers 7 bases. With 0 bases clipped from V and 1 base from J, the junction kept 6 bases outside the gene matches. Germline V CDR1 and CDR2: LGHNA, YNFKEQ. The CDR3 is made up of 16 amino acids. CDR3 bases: TGTGCCAGCAGCCAAGACCCGGGACTACTTTCCTACGAGCAGTACTTC. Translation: CASSQDPGLLSYEQYF.

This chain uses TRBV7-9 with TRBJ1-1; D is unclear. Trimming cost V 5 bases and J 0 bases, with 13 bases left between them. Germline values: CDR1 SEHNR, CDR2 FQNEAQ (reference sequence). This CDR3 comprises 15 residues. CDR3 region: CASSHLAYLNTEAFF. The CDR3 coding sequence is TGTGCCAGCAGCCATCTGGCTTACTTGAACACTGAAGCTTTCTTT.

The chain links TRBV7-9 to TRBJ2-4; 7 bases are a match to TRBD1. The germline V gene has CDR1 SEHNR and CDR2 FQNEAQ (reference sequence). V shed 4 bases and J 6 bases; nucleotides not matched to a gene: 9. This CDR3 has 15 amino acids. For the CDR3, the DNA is TGTGCCAGCAGCTCCCCCGGGACAGAAGTAAACATTCAGTACTTC. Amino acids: CASSSPGTEVNIQYF.

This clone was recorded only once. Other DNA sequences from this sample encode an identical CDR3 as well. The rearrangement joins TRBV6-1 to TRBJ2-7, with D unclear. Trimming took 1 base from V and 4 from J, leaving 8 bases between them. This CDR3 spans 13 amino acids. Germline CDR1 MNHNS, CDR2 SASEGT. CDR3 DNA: TGTGCCAGCAGTGAAGGGATTGGGTACGAGCAGTACTTC. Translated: CASSEGIGYEQYF.

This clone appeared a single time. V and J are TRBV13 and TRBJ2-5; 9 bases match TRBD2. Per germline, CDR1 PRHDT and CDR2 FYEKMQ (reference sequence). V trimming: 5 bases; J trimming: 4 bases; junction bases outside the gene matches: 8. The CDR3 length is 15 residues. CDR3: CASSPPGLARETQYF. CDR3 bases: TGTGCCAGCAGCCCACCGGGACTAGCAAGAGAGACCCAGTACTTC.

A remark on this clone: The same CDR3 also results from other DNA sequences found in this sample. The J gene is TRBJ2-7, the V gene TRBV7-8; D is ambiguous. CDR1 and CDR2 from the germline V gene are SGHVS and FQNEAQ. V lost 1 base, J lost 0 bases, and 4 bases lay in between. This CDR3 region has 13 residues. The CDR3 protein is CASSLVVSYEQYF. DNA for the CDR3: TGTGCCAGCAGCTTAGTGGTCTCCTACGAGCAGTACTTC.

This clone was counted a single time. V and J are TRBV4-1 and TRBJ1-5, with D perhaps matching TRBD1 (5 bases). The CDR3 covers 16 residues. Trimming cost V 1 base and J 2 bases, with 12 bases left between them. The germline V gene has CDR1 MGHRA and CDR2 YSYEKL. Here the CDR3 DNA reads TGCGCCAGCAGCCAAGGAGGGACGCCCGGCAATCAGCCCCAGCATTTT. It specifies CASSQGGTPGNQPQHF.

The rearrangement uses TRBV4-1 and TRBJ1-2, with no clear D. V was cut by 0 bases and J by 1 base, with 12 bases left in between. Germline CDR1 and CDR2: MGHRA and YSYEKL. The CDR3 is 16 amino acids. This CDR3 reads CASSQDLRPLNYGYTF. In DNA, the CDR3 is TGCGCCAGCAGCCAAGATCTACGGCCACTTAACTATGGCTACACCTTC.

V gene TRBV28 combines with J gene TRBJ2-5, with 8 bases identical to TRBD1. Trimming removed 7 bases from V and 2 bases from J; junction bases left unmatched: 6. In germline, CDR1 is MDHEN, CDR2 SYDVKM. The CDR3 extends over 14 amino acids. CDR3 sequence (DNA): TGTGCCAGCAACCGAGACAGGGGTCAAGAGACCCAGTACTTC. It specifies CASNRDRGQETQYF.

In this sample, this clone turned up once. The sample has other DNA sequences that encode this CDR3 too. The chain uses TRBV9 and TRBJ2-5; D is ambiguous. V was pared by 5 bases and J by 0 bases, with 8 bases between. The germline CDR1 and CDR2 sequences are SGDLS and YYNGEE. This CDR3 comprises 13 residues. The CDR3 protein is CASSVGDQETQYF. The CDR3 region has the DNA TGTGCCAGCAGTGTCGGAGACCAAGAGACCCAGTACTTC.

The CDR3 DNA reads TGTGCCAGCAGTTTGATAGGACTAGCGTACGAGCAGTACTTC. Protein sequence: CASSLIGLAYEQYF. This chain joins TRBV28 and TRBJ2-7; 9 bases fit TRBD2. Unmatched junction bases numbered 4, after V lost 3 bases and J lost 4 bases. Germline V gene lookup returns CDR1 MDHEN and CDR2 SYDVKM. This CDR3 is 14 amino acids long.

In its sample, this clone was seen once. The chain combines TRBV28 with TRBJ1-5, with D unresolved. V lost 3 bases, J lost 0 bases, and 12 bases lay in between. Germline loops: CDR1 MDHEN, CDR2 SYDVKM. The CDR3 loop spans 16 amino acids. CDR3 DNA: TGTGCCAGCAGTTTGGTCCCTGCGGTTAGCAATCAGCCCCAGCATTTT. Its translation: CASSLVPAVSNQPQHF.

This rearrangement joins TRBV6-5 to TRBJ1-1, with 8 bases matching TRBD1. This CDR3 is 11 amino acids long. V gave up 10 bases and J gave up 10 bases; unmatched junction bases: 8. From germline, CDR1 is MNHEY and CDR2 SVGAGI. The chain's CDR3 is CAIAGGVGAFF. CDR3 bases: TGTGCCATCGCAGGGGGCGTCGGAGCTTTCTTT.

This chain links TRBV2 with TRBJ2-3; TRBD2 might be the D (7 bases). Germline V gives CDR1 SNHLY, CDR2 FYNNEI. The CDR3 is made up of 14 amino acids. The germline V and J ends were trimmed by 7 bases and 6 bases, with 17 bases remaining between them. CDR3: CASNRGREWDTQYF. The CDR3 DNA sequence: TGTGCCAGCAATCGGGGGCGGGAGTGGGATACGCAGTATTTT.

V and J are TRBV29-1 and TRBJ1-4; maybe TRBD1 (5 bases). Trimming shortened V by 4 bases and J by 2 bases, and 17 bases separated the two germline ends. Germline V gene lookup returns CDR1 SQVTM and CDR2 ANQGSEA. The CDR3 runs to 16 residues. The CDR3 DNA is TGCAGCGTTGGCCGGTGGGGAGAGGGGACTAATGAAAAACTGTTTTTT. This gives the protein CSVGRWGEGTNEKLFF.

CDR3 bases: TGCGCCAGCAGCCAGGCATGGGAGGGGCTCACCGGGGAGCTGTTTTTT. Translation gives CASSQAWEGLTGELFF. The gene calls are TRBV4-3 and TRBJ2-2; TRBD2 agrees at 7 bases. Germline assignment: CDR1 LGHNA and CDR2 YSLEER. After removal of 3 bases from V and 4 bases from J, the junction contained 8 bases not matched to a gene. This CDR3 has 16 residues.

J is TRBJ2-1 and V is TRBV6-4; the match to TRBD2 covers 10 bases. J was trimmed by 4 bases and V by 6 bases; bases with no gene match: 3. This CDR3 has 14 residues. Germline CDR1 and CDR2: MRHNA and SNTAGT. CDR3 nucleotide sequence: TGTGCCAGCAGCCAAGCGGGAGGGTACAATGAGCAGTTCTTC. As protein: CASSQAGGYNEQFF.

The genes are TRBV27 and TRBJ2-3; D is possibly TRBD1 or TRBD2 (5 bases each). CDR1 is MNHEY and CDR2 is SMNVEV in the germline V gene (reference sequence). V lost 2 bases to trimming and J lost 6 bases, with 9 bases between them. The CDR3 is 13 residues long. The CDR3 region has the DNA TGTGCCAGCAGTTTAGGGGGTTGGGATACGCAGTATTTT. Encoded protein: CASSLGGWDTQYF.

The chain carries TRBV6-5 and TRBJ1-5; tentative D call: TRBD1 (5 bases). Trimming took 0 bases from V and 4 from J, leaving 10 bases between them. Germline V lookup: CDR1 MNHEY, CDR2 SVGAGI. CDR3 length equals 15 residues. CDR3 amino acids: CASSYSFGGNQPQHF. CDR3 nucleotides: TGTGCCAGCAGTTACTCATTCGGGGGAAATCAGCCCCAGCATTTT.

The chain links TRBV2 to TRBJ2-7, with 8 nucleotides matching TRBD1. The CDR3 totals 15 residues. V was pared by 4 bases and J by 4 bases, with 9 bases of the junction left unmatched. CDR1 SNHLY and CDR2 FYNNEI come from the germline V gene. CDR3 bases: TGTGCCAGCAGTGGTGGCGGACAGGGTTATTACGAGCAGTACTTC. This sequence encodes CASSGGGQGYYEQYF.

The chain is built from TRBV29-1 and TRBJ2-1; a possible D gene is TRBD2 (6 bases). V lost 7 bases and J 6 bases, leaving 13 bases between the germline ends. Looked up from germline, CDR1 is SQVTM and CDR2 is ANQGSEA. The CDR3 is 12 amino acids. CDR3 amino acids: CSASGVFNEQFF. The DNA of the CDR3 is TGCAGCGCCTCGGGGGTATTCAATGAGCAGTTCTTC.

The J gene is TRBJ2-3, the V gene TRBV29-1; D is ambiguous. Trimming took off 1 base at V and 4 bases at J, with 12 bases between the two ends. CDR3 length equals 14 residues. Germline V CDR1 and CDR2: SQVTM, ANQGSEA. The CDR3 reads CSVEGGDFADTQYF. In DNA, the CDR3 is TGCAGCGTTGAAGGAGGTGACTTCGCAGATACGCAGTATTTT.

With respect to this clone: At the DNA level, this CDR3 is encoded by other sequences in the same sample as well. The CDR3 nucleotides read TGTGCCAGCAGTTTTCTAGGGGGGGATCAGCCCCAGCATTTT. It is translated as CASSFLGGDQPQHF. The V call is TRBV27, the J call TRBJ1-5, with D possibly TRBD1 on 6 matching bases. Germline loops: CDR1 MNHEY, CDR2 SMNVEV (reference sequence). The ends were cut back, 3 bases at V and 5 bases at J, with 11 bases in the middle. The CDR3 extends over 14 amino acids.

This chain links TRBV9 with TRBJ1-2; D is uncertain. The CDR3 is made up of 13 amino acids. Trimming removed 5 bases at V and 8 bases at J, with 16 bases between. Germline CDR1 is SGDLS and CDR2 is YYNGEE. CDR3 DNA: TGTGCCAGCAGTACGGACCTTACGGGGGGCTACACCTTC. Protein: CASSTDLTGGYTF.